A selection of T cell receptor beta chains follows, all from one sample in a study of blood T cell repertoires in COVID-19. The method was immunoSEQ multiplex PCR; TCRdb's version includes in-frame clones alone and lacks a portion of them. The sample shows just over 300,000 clones, around 89% of them seen only once. Sequenced sample: PBMCs or T cells enriched from blood (not recorded which). The source is a woman between 40 and 55 years old who had recovered from COVID-19. Both conserved end residues are part of each CDR3. The D gene is left open where the match is weak. A row's size may be missing; if present it is once, few, many or a size class.

cdr3_aa cdr3_nt v_call d_call j_call clone_size
CASSPDWGGSYTF TGCGCCAGCAGCCCGGACTGGGGTGGTAGCTACACCTTC TRBV5-1 - TRBJ1-2 -
CATTERTGAHEQYF TGTGCCACCACCGAAAGAACAGGGGCCCACGAGCAGTACTTC TRBV2 TRBD1 TRBJ2-7 -
CASSFSGSENIQYF TGTGCCAGCAGCTTCAGCGGATCGGAAAACATTCAGTACTTC TRBV7-3 - TRBJ2-4 few
CASRDSYEQYF TGTGCCAGCCGGGACAGCTACGAGCAGTACTTC TRBV28 TRBD1 TRBJ2-7 once
CASSSDRGTGELFF TGTGCCAGCAGCTCGGACAGAGGGACCGGGGAGCTGTTTTTT TRBV7-2 - TRBJ2-2 -
CSASYTSGARRDTQYF TGCAGTGCTAGTTACACTAGCGGGGCCCGACGGGATACGCAGTATTTT TRBV20-1 TRBD2 TRBJ2-3 -
CASSEMVSGSGEQYF TGTGCCAGCAGTGAGATGGTTAGCGGGAGTGGCGAGCAGTACTTC TRBV2 TRBD2 TRBJ2-7 once
CASSQESHSYEQYF TGTGCCAGCAGCCAAGAAAGCCACTCCTACGAGCAGTACTTC TRBV3-1/TRBV3-2 - TRBJ2-7 -
CASGFGSAGTYEQYF TGTGCTAGTGGTTTTGGGTCTGCGGGAACCTACGAGCAGTACTTC TRBV12-5 - TRBJ2-7 -
CASSPSGGPGDTQYF TGTGCCAGCAGCCCCAGCGGGGGGCCAGGCGATACGCAGTATTTT TRBV7-9 TRBD2 TRBJ2-3 -
CASSLNLAGGLSSYNEQFF TGTGCCAGCAGCTTGAACCTAGCGGGGGGGCTGAGCTCCTACAATGAGCAGTTCTTC TRBV5-5 TRBD2 TRBJ2-1 few
CASSVGTGVSGGANEQFF TGTGCCAGCAGCGTAGGTACTGGAGTTAGCGGGGGGGCCAATGAGCAGTTCTTC TRBV9 TRBD2 TRBJ2-1 once
CASSLNAGGLETQYF TGTGCCAGCAGCTTAAACGCGGGGGGGTTAGAGACCCAGTACTTC TRBV7-2 TRBD2 TRBJ2-5 -
CASSAVLGGVDTQYF TGTGCCAGCAGTGCGGTCTTGGGGGGGGTAGATACGCAGTATTTT TRBV6-2/TRBV6-3 TRBD2 TRBJ2-3 -
CASSPSGQVSYEQYF TGTGCCAGCAGCCCGTCGGGACAGGTCTCCTACGAGCAGTACTTC TRBV7-2 TRBD1 TRBJ2-7 -
CASSSGATGLGETQYF TGTGCCAGTAGTTCAGGCGCGACAGGGCTGGGAGAGACCCAGTACTTC TRBV19 TRBD1 TRBJ2-5 -
CASSRPSGQEEEEAFF TGTGCCAGCAGCCGACCCTCTGGACAGGAGGAGGAGGAAGCTTTCTTT TRBV28 TRBD1 TRBJ1-1 -
CASSLTDGGSYEQYF TGTGCCAGCAGCTTAACGGACGGGGGTTCCTACGAGCAGTACTTC TRBV7-3 - TRBJ2-7 -
CASSLSGTGAVLYNEQFF TGTGCCAGCAGCTTAAGCGGGACAGGGGCCGTATTGTACAATGAGCAGTTCTTC TRBV7-2 TRBD1 TRBJ2-1 few
CASSKGVQVHSNQPQHF TGTGCCAGCAGCAAAGGAGTACAGGTACATAGCAATCAGCCCCAGCATTTT TRBV11-2 - TRBJ1-5 -
CASSLPGLAATGELFF TGTGCCAGCAGCCTACCCGGACTAGCGGCCACCGGGGAGCTGTTTTTT TRBV7-2 TRBD2 TRBJ2-2 -
CSASLAGLNEQFF TGCAGTGCTAGTTTGGCGGGTCTCAATGAGCAGTTCTTC TRBV20-1 - TRBJ2-1 -
CASSFGEDNTQYF TGTGCCAGCAGCTTTGGGGAGGACAATACGCAGTATTTT TRBV11-3 - TRBJ2-3 -
CASSSGGAGAREDTQYF TGTGCCAGCAGCTCCGGGGGAGCGGGAGCGCGGGAAGATACGCAGTATTTT TRBV11-3 TRBD2 TRBJ2-3 -
CASSPTTSVSSYEQYF TGTGCCAGCAGTCCAACGACTAGCGTGAGCTCCTACGAGCAGTACTTC TRBV6-2/TRBV6-3 TRBD2 TRBJ2-7 -
CASRDRGGTEKLFF TGTGCCAGCAGGGACAGGGGGGGCACTGAAAAACTGTTTTTT TRBV28 TRBD1 TRBJ1-4 -
CASSSRVQGTEAFF TGTGCCAGCAGCTCCAGGGTACAGGGCACTGAAGCTTTCTTT TRBV7-9 - TRBJ1-1 -
CAHCEYRDEKLFF TGTGCTCATTGTGAGTACAGGGACGAAAAACTGTTTTTT TRBV6-5 - TRBJ1-4 -
CASSQDRVSSYEQYF TGCGCCAGCAGCCAAGATCGGGTCAGCTCCTACGAGCAGTACTTC TRBV4-3 - TRBJ2-7 -
CASIYGRRAFF TGTGCCAGTATTTATGGCAGAAGAGCTTTCTTT TRBV19 - TRBJ1-1 -
CSVETGGEGEQYF TGCAGCGTTGAGACGGGCGGGGAAGGCGAGCAGTACTTC TRBV29-1 - TRBJ2-7 -
CASSQKQGTTNEKLFF TGTGCCAGCTCACAAAAGCAGGGAACAACTAATGAAAAACTGTTTTTT TRBV18 - TRBJ1-4 few
CASSSSGVGEKLFF TGTGCCAGCAGTTCATCAGGGGTGGGGGAAAAACTGTTTTTT TRBV28 - TRBJ1-4 -
CASSVVPGNTGELFF TGTGCCAGCAGCGTCGTGCCAGGAAACACCGGGGAGCTGTTTTTT TRBV9 - TRBJ2-2 -
CASSLKPGLAGGDTQYF TGTGCCAGCAGCTTAAAACCGGGACTAGCGGGAGGCGATACGCAGTATTTT TRBV11-3 TRBD2 TRBJ2-3 -
CATRRDSAYEQYF TGTGCCACCAGAAGGGACAGTGCCTACGAGCAGTACTTC TRBV7-8 TRBD1 TRBJ2-7 -
CASSLVRQGEAFF TGTGCCAGCAGCTTAGTTCGACAGGGTGAAGCTTTCTTT TRBV13 TRBD1 TRBJ1-1 -
CASSLAGVNSPLHF TGTGCCAGCAGCTTAGCAGGGGTCAATTCACCCCTCCACTTT TRBV5-4 - TRBJ1-6 -
CASSPDRVGNTIYF TGTGCCAGCAGTCCCGACAGGGTAGGAAACACCATATATTTT TRBV5-4 TRBD1 TRBJ1-3 -
CASSFREGSPLHF TGTGCCAGCAGTTTCAGGGAGGGTTCACCCCTCCACTTT TRBV27 - TRBJ1-6 -
CAGHLRQSNTEAFF TGTGCCGGACATTTGAGACAGTCGAACACTGAAGCTTTCTTT TRBV2 - TRBJ1-1 -